This T cell receptor (beta chain) is from a study of cytomegalovirus exposure and HLA in healthy donors. The study, taken as a whole, reports: Around 160 TCR beta chains were listed as cytomegalovirus-associated. The authors excluded some V segments, including TRBV6-2 and TRBV6-3, as indistinguishable. While the bulk of TCR sequences proved rare, some public TCRs turned up in many donors.

PCR amplification relied on 60 Vbeta primers (plus 13 Jbeta primers). The protocol was immunoSEQ multiplex PCR, while the TCRdb copy is restricted to in-frame clones and leaves out a portion. The sample has roughly 220,000 clones, under 70% seen once; the top ten hold around 2.6%. Comments on this clone: Its matching antigen is unknown.

After removal of 5 bases from V and 1 base from J, the junction contained 10 bases not matched to a gene. The CDR3 consists of 17 residues. Germline CDR1 reads LNHDA; CDR2 reads SQIVND (reference sequence). Source material: PBMCs. The receptor was isolated from a man aged 35-49 years in good health and CMV-seropositive. The chain has TRBV19 and TRBJ1-3; 8 nucleotides match TRBD1. CDR3 loop: CASSRTGISTSGNTIYF. DNA of the CDR3: TGTGCCAGTAGTCGGACAGGGATTTCTACGTCTGGAAACACCATATATTTT.